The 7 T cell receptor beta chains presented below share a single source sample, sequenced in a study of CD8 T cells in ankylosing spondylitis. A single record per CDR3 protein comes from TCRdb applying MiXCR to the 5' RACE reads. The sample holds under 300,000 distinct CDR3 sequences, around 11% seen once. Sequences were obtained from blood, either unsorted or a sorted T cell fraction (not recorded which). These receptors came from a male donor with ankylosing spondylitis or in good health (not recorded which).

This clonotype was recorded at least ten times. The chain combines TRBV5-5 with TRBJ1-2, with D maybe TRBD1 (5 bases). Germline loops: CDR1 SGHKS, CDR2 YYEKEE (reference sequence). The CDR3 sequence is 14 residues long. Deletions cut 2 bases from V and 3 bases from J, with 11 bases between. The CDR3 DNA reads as TGTGCCAGCAGCTTATGGGGGGGGGACTATGGCTACACCTTC. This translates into CASSLWGGDYGYTF.

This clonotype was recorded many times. The CDR3 DNA sequence: TGTGCCAGCAGCTTTCAAAGATTCACAGATACGCAGTATTTT. Encoded protein: CASSFQRFTDTQYF. This chain uses TRBV7-8 with TRBJ2-3; no definite D call. Germline CDR1 and CDR2: SGHVS and FQNEAQ. V lost 3 bases to trimming and J lost 2 bases, with 9 bases between them. The CDR3 is 14 residues long.

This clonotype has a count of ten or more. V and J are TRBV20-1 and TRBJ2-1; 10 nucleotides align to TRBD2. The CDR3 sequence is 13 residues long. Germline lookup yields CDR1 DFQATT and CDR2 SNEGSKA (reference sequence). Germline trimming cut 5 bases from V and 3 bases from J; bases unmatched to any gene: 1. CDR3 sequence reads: CSALAGVYNEQFF. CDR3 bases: TGCAGTGCTCTAGCGGGAGTCTACAATGAGCAGTTCTTC.

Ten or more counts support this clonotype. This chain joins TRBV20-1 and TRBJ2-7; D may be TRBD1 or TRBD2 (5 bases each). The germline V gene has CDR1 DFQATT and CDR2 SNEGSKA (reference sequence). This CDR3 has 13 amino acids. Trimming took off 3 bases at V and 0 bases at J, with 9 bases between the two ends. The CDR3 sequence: CSASGGPSYEQYF. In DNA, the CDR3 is TGCAGTGCTAGTGGGGGACCCTCCTACGAGCAGTACTTC.

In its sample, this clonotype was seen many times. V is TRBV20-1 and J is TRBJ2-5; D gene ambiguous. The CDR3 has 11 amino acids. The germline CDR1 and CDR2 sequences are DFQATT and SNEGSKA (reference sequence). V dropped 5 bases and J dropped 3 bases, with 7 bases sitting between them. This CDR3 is CSAPPKETQYF. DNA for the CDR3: TGCAGTGCTCCCCCTAAAGAGACCCAGTACTTC.

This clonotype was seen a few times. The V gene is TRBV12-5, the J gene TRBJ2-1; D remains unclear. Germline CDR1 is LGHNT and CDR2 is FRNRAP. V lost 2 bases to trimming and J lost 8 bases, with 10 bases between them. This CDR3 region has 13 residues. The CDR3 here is CASGLSRMHEQFF. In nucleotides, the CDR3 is TGTGCTAGTGGTTTGTCCCGGATGCATGAGCAGTTCTTC.

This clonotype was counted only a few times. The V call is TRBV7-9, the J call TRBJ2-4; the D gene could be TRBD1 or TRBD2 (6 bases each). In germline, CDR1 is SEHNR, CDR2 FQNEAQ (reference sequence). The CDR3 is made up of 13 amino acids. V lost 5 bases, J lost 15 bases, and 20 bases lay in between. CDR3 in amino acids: CASSIEGGIRRYF. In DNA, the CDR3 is TGTGCCAGCAGCATAGAAGGGGGGATTCGACGGTACTTC.